Described below is a single TCR beta chain sequence and its context. This entry is derived from a study of blood T cell repertoires in COVID-19. On the study more broadly: Donors in the United States, Italy and Spain gave samples during acute or convalescent COVID-19. Sources were T cells, B-cell-depleted T cells, or PBMCs; the material itself was cDNA or gDNA.

Germline lookup yields CDR1 MNHNS and CDR2 SASEGT. CDR3 length: 15 amino acids. V gave up 1 base and J gave up 10 bases; unmatched junction bases: 9. In the authors' workflow: From reference gene primer amplification, estimates of nucleated cell counts were derived. Profiling relied on immunoSEQ multiplex PCR, and the TCRdb table lists in-frame clones only, not all of them. D and trimming were read from the DNA, whereas the V and J calls and clone size are those reported in that table. The sample records 100,000 to 150,000 clones, around nine tenths being singletons. This sequence originates from a man aged 50 or older with acute or convalescent COVID-19. The V call is TRBV6-1, the J call TRBJ2-1; 8 bases map to TRBD2. The sequenced material came from peripheral blood. The CDR3 DNA reads TGTGCCAGCAGTGAAGTAAGAGCGGGAGTAGGAGAGCAGTTCTTC. The encoded protein is CASSEVRAGVGEQFF.